This T cell receptor beta chain derives from a study of T cell responses to AZD1222 COVID-19 vaccine. CDR3 length: 13 amino acids. With V trimmed by 9 bases and J by 6 bases, 4 bases remained unmatched. Germline lookup yields CDR1 ENHRY and CDR2 SYGVKD. Assay used: immunoSEQ multiplex PCR; TCRdb lists only in-frame clones, some missing. The sample gives fewer than 110,000 clones, 70% to 90% of which show up once; around 4.7% is in the top ten. The source of this sequence is an adult who received the AZD1222 COVID-19 vaccine. The chain joins TRBV10-3 to TRBJ2-1, with 11 bases aligning to TRBD1. The sequences come from peripheral blood, collected 28 days after the second AZD1222 dose. The CDR3 here is CAIGQGAGNEQFF. The CDR3, as DNA: TGTGCCATTGGACAGGGGGCTGGCAATGAGCAGTTCTTC.